This T cell receptor beta chain was documented in a study of CD8 T cells in Susac syndrome. The ends lost 6 bases at V and 7 bases at J; junction bases unmatched: 8. CDR3 size: 14 residues. Germline V gives CDR1 MDHEN, CDR2 SYDVKM. The RNA, about 0.45 to 1 ug, was put through reverse transcription using random hexamers. Each CDR3 protein is one row after TCRdb ran MiXCR on the immunoSEQ multiplex PCR reads. The sample has about 250,000 distinct CDR3 sequences; approximately 92% are singletons. CD8+ and CD4+ T cells circulating in blood were sequenced for TCR beta. The receptor's source is a human donor with multiple sclerosis. Sequencing was carried out using CD4+ T cells from PBMCs. The rearrangement links TRBV28 to TRBJ1-4; 7 nucleotides align to TRBD1. The DNA of the CDR3 is TGTGCCAGCAGGGAGGGGGCGGCCTCTGAAAAACTGTTTTTT. It translates to CASREGAASEKLFF.